The entry below describes one TCR beta chain. Its antigen remains unknown. Some clones are missing from TCRdb's copy, which holds only in-frame ones; the method was immunoSEQ multiplex PCR. In the table there are some 10,000 clones, approximately 87% of which are singletons. These data originate in a study of OX40 agonist ivuxolimab in advanced cancers. Study background: Recorded diagnoses for dose-escalation patients were hepatocellular carcinoma, melanoma, renal cell or head and neck cancer.

V lost 4 bases, J lost 2 bases, and 15 bases lay in between. This CDR3 is built from 15 residues. Per germline, CDR1 MNHEY and CDR2 SVGAGI. Patients were ruled out by autoimmune disease history or systemic immunosuppression. Overall study findings and caveats: On average, a greater number of expanded clones characterised CD8+ T cells relative to CD4+. Partial responders treated at 0.1-3.0 mg/kg exhibited clonal expansion among the lowest measured.

The chain couples TRBV6-5 to TRBJ2-7, with D possibly called TRBD1 or TRBD2 (6 bases each). This receptor was obtained from an adult with an advanced solid tumor such as melanoma, head and neck, liver or kidney cancer. Material: CD4+ or CD8+ T cells sorted from blood, obtained in a trial of the OX40 agonist ivuxolimab. This CDR3 is CASSSHGGLTYEQYF. CDR3 sequence (DNA): TGTGCCAGCAGTTCCCACGGGGGCCTAACCTACGAGCAGTACTTC.